This T cell receptor beta chain came from a study of cytomegalovirus exposure and HLA in healthy donors. Study-wide results and limits: TCR beta V- and J-gene trimming was later associated with a missense DCLRE1C variant. Evidence from a later analysis indicated that most CMV-associated TCR beta chains looked HLA-restricted. Segments of the TCR beta V type were, in most cases, productive about 87% or about 30% of the time in an earlier analysis.

V shed 4 bases and J shed 0 bases, with 6 bases lying between them. This CDR3 has 13 residues. CDR1 MDHEN and CDR2 SYDVKM come from the germline V gene. In nominal health when sampled, donors likely had unrecorded immune exposures nonetheless. Remarks on this clone: Its specificity is unknown.

PCR primers comprised 60 Vbeta and 13 Jbeta primers. The assay was immunoSEQ multiplex PCR, and TCRdb's table has in-frame clones only and misses some. The top ten hold 2% to 3% of the sample, which has about 170,000 clones, 85% seen once. The sample taken for sequencing was PBMCs. This TCR was recovered from a man aged 25-45 years in good health and CMV-seropositive. This rearrangement joins TRBV28 to TRBJ2-5, with D uncertain. CDR3 sequence reads: CASSSVNQETQYF. The CDR3 DNA reads TGTGCCAGCAGTTCGGTGAACCAAGAGACCCAGTACTTC.